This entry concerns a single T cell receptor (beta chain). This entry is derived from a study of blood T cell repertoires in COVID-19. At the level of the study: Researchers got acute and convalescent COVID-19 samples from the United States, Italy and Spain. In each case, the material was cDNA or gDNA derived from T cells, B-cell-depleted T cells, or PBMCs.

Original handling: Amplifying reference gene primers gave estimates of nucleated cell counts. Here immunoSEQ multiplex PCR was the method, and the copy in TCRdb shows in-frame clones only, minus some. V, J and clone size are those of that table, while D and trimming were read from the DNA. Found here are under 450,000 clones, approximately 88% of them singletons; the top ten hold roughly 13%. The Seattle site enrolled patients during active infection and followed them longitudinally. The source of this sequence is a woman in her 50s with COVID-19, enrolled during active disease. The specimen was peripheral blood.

CDR3 bases: TGCGCCAGCAACCCGGGGTCGTCCTCGATGAACACTGAAGCTTTCTTT. Translated: CASNPGSSSMNTEAFF. The chain employs TRBV5-1 and TRBJ1-1; D ambiguous. Trimming took 6 bases from V and 0 from J, leaving 18 bases between them. The germline gives CDR1 SGHRS, CDR2 YFSETQ. This CDR3 is built from 16 residues.